This T cell receptor (beta chain) was sequenced for a study of OX40 agonist ivuxolimab in advanced cancers. Profiled with immunoSEQ multiplex PCR; TCRdb holds only in-frame clones, not every one. The data show some 68,000 clones, roughly 86% seen once. In its sample, this clone was seen a few times. This receptor was taken from an adult with an advanced solid tumor such as melanoma, head and neck, liver or kidney cancer. This material consisted of CD4+ or CD8+ T cells sorted from blood, taken in a trial of the OX40 agonist ivuxolimab.

Here the CDR3 DNA reads TGTGCCAGCAGTGAATCAAGGGGTTTGACAGATACGCAGTATTTT. Translating gives CASSESRGLTDTQYF. The V and J genes are TRBV25-1 and TRBJ2-3; TRBD1 might be the D (5 bases). Germline V lookup: CDR1 MGHDK, CDR2 SYGVNS. The CDR3 is 15 residues long. Trimming shortened V by 1 base and J by 3 bases, and 11 bases separated the two germline ends.